This TCR beta chain was captured in a study of cytomegalovirus exposure and HLA in healthy donors. The study's findings and limits: Approximately 160 TCR beta chains were listed as cytomegalovirus-associated.

V gave up 5 bases and J gave up 7 bases, with 17 bases separating them. Germline CDR1 and CDR2: MDHEN and SYDVKM. This CDR3 comprises 14 residues. Note on this clone: Its target is unknown.

The PCR employed 60 Vbeta primers together with 13 Jbeta primers. Clones were sequenced by immunoSEQ multiplex PCR, and TCRdb holds only the in-frame ones, with some missing. The sample includes about 86,000 clones, roughly 80% of them seen just once. This chain connects TRBV28 to TRBJ1-2; tentatively, D is TRBD1 (6 bases). The sequence derives from a middle-aged woman in good health and CMV-seropositive. Input material: PBMCs. The CDR3 DNA sequence: TGTGCCAGCAGTGGTCAACAGGGTGCGGGTGGCTACACCTTC. Translated, it gives CASSGQQGAGGYTF.